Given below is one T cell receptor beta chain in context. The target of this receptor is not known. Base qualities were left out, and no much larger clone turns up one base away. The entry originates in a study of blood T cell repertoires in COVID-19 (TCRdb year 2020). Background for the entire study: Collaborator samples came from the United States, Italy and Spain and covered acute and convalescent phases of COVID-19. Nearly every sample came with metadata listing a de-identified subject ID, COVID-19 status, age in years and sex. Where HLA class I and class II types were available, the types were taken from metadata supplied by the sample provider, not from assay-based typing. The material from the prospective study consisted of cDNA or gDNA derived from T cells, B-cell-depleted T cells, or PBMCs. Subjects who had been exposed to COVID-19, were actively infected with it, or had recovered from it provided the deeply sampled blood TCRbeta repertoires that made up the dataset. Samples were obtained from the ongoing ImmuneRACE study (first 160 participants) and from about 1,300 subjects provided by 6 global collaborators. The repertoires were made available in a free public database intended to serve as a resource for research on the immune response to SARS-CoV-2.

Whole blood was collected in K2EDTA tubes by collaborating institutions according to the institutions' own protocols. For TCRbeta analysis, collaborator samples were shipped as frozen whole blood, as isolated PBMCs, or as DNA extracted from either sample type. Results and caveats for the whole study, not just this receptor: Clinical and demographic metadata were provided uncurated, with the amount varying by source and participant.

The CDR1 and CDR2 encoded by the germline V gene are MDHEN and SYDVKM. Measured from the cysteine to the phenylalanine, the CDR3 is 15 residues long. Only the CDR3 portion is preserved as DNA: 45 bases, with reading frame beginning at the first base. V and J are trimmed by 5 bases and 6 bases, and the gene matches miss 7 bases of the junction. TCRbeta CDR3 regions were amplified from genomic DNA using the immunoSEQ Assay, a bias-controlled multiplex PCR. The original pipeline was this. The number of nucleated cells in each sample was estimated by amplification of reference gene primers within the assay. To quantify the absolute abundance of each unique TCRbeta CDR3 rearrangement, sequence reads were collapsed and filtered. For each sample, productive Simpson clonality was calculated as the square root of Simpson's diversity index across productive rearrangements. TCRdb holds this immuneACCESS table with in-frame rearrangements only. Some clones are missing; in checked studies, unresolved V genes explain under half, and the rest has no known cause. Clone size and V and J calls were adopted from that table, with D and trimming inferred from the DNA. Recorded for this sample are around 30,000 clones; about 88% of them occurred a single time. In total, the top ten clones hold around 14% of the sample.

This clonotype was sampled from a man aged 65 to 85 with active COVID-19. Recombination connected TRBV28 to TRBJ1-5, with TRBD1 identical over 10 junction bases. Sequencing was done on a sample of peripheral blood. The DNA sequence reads TGTGCCAGCAGTACATGGACAGGGGGACGTCAGCCCCAGCATTTT. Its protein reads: CASSTWTGGRQPQHF.